The entry below describes one T cell receptor (beta chain). This clone has at least ten counts. Its binding antigen is unknown. No much larger clone exists at a distance of one base, and base qualities are not known. Within the sample, other DNA sequences also encode this same CDR3. The CDR3 has 13 amino acids, counting the end cysteine and phenylalanine. Only the CDR3 part of the read is kept: 39 bases, read in frame from the first base. The trim is 2 bases for V and 1 base for J, with a gap of 5 bases between the germline ends. CDR1 and CDR2 (ENHRY, SYGVKD) derive from the germline V gene. From each donor, a single peripheral blood sample of roughly 0.11 L on average was drawn into heparinised tubes. Using a panel that included CD45RO, CCR7, CD25, CD127, CD95 and CD27, naive, central memory, regulatory and stem cell-like memory CD4+ T cells were sorted on a BD FACSAria II. A purity above 95% was achieved for all sorted populations. PBMCs were separated immediately by Lymphoprep density gradient centrifugation and were stained directly, without being cultured. To minimize batch effects, samples were stained and sorted in pairs, one healthy donor with one patient per experiment.

The sample is drawn from a study of beta chain features in type 1 diabetes (dated by TCRdb to the late 2010s). Context from the whole study: Mean age, gender distribution, total cell number and subset yield were not different between patients and healthy donors. A total of 85 million to 140 million sorted cells were examined across all samples, and the number of cells per subset was strongly correlated with RNA yield. The study compared TCRB repertoires of sorted circulating CD4+ T cell subsets between recently diagnosed type 1 diabetes patients and matched healthy donors. Whereas all 28 donors provided naive and central memory subsets, regulatory and stem cell-like memory subsets were isolated from just 8 patients and roughly 8 healthy donors.

All of the isolated RNA was reverse transcribed with the High Capacity cDNA Reverse Transcription Kit, so expressed TCRB transcripts were sequenced. Naive, central memory and regulatory T cell samples underwent deep immunoSEQ sequencing, averaging roughly 3.5 million total reads per sample. Sorted cells were lysed in RLT buffer and RNA was extracted with DNase-treated RNeasy Micro or Mini kits, depending on cell number. Each cell subset was processed on its own to prevent cross-contamination, while patient and healthy donor samples were processed together. TCRB sequences were amplified from cDNA with the immunoSEQ multiplex PCR, producing 87-bp fragments spanning the CDR3 region. Amplicons were sequenced on the Illumina HiSeq platform. The original pipeline was this. Synthetic template baselines were used to correct PCR bias computationally, reads within Hamming distance 2 were collapsed together, and singletons that could not be merged were discarded. Reads were aligned to IMGT to assign V, D and J genes, CDR3 length, and insertions or deletions at six rearrangement sites. Within each subset, clonotype counts were normalized to sorted cell number, and only after that were true diversity and Gini coefficients computed with the tcR R package. The overlap coefficient, calculated on TCRB nucleotide sequences, was used to quantify repertoire sharing. What TCRdb holds here is the immuneACCESS table cut down to in-frame rearrangements. Part of the clones is not present; checked against another copy, under half of the missing clones reflect an unresolved V gene, and the others are unexplained. V and J calls and clone size are given by that table; D and trimming were obtained from the DNA. The sample has over 150,000 clones on record, approximately 7.8% of them singletons. In total, the top ten clones hold about 1% of the sample.

Paper-wide results and their limitations: Only small numbers of individuals were included in the HLA sub-analyses, which left unresolved whether HLA type had any influence on TCRB rearrangement. At VDJ recombination sites, type 1 diabetes patients had fewer insertions and more deleted nucleotides, which implies abnormalities in thymic rearrangement. Shorter templates might be favored by PCR, yet because patient and control samples were amplified and corrected together, any such skew would affect both groups equally. Because cDNA was sequenced instead of genomic DNA, activated cells with high expression could be over-represented, although the groups did not differ in activation or CD3 levels. Type 1 diabetes patients showed a moderate but significant shortening of TCRB CDR3 length in all four CD4+ subsets. The naive, central memory and regulatory TCRB repertoires appeared to resemble one another more closely among patients than among healthy donors.

The sequenced sample consisted of central memory CD4+ T cells from blood. The TCR was taken from a woman in her thirties or forties with type 1 diabetes. The chain is assembled from TRBV10-3 and TRBJ1-1; no D gene is confidently identified. The sequenced DNA is TGTGCCATCAGTGAGCCCCGGAACACTGAAGCTTTCTTT. The translation is CAISEPRNTEAFF.